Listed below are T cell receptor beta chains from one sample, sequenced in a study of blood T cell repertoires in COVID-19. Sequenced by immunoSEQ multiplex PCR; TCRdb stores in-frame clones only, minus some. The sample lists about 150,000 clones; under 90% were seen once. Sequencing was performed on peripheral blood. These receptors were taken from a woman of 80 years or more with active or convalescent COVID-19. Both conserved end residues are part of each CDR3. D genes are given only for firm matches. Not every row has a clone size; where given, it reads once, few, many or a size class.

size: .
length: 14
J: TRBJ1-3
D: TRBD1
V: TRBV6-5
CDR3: CASTIGTGGNTIYF
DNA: TGTGCCAGCACCATCGGGACAGGCGGAAACACCATATATTTT

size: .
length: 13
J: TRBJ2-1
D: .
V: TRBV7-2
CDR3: CASSLSREDEQFF
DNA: TGTGCCAGCAGCTTATCGAGGGAAGATGAGCAGTTCTTC

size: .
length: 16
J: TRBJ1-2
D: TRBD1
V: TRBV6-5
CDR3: CASSFDWTGGRYGYTF
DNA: TGTGCCAGCAGTTTCGACTGGACAGGGGGCCGCTATGGCTACACCTTC

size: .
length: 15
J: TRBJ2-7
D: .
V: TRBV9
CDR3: CASSVEPGVGYEQYF
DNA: TGTGCCAGCAGCGTAGAGCCGGGGGTGGGATACGAGCAGTACTTC

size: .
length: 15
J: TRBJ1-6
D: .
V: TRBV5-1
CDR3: CASSPDSPQNSPLHF
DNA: TGCGCCAGCAGCCCGGACAGCCCCCAAAATTCACCCCTCCACTTT

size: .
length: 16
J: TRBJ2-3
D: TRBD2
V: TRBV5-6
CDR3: CASTNQLAGATDTQYF
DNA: TGTGCCAGCACCAACCAACTAGCGGGAGCCACAGATACGCAGTATTTT

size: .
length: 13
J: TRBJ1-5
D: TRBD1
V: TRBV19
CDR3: CASSDRANQPQHF
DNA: TGTGCCAGTAGTGACAGGGCCAATCAGCCCCAGCATTTT

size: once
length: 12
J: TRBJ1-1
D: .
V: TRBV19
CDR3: CASTGRNTEAFF
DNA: TGTGCCAGTACGGGAAGGAACACTGAAGCTTTCTTT

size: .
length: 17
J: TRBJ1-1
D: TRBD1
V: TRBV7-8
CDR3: CASSFRRVGTVNTEAFF
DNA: TGTGCCAGCAGCTTTCGCCGTGTAGGGACAGTGAACACTGAAGCTTTCTTT

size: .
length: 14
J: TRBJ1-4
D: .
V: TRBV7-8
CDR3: CASSPSRTNEKLFF
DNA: TGTGCCAGCAGCCCAAGTAGAACTAATGAAAAACTGTTTTTT

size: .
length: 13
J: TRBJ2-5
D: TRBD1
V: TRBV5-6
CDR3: CASSRQGPETQYF
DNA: TGTGCCAGCAGCCGACAGGGCCCAGAGACCCAGTACTTC

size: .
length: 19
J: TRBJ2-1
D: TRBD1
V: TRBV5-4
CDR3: CASRGRDRPGPGSYNEQFF
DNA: TGTGCCAGCAGGGGCCGGGACAGACCGGGACCCGGCTCCTACAATGAGCAGTTCTTC

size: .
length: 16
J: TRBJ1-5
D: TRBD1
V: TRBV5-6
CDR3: CASSAGDRDTSQPQHF
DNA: TGTGCCAGCAGCGCGGGGGACAGGGATACGAGTCAGCCCCAGCATTTT

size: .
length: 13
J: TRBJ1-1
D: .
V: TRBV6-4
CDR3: CASSADRNTEAFF
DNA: TGTGCCAGCAGTGCCGACAGGAACACTGAAGCTTTCTTT

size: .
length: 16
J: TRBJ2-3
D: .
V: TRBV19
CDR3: CASSPRGAGRTDTQYF
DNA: TGTGCCAGTAGTCCCCGGGGGGCGGGGAGGACAGATACGCAGTATTTT

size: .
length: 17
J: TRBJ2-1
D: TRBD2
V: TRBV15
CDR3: CATSRYGTSGRVNEQFF
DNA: TGTGCCACCAGCCGATACGGGACTAGCGGGAGGGTCAATGAGCAGTTCTTC

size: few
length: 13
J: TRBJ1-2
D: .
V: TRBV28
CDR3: CASSSNSGVRYTF
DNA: TGTGCCAGCAGTTCGAACAGTGGCGTTCGCTACACCTTC

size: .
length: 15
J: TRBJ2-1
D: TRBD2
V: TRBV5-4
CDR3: CASSPGLAGGVEQFF
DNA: TGTGCCAGCAGCCCGGGACTAGCGGGAGGGGTTGAGCAGTTCTTC

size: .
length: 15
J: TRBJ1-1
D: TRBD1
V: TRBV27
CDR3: CASSSYDRGRDEAFF
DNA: TGTGCCAGCAGTTCCTATGACAGGGGGCGCGATGAAGCTTTCTTT

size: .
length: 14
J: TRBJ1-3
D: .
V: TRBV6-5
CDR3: CASSRGGSGNTIYF
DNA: TGTGCCAGCAGCCGAGGAGGCTCTGGAAACACCATATATTTT

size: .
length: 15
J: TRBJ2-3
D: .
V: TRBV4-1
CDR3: CASSQGTGRPDTQYF
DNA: TGCGCCAGCAGCCAAGGGACCGGGAGACCAGATACGCAGTATTTT

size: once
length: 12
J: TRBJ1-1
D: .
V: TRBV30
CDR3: CAWSQVFTEAFF
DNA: TGTGCCTGGAGTCAGGTATTCACTGAAGCTTTCTTT

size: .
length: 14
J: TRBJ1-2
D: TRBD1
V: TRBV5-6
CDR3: CASSPGQGLGGYTF
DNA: TGTGCCAGCAGCCCGGGACAGGGGTTGGGTGGCTACACCTTC

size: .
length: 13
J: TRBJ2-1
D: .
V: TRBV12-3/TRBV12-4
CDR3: CASTVGAYNEQFF
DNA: TGTGCCAGCACGGTAGGGGCCTACAATGAGCAGTTCTTC

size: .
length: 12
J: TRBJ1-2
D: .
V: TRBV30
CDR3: CAWRVFSGGYTF
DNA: TGTGCCTGGAGGGTGTTTTCCGGTGGCTACACCTTC

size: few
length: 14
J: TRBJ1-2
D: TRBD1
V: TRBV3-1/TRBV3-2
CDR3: CASSPPTGTGGHTF
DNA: TGTGCCAGCAGCCCCCCTACCGGGACAGGCGGCCACACCTTC

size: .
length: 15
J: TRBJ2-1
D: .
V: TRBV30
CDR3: CAWSVLGGKADEQFF
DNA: TGTGCCTGGAGTGTACTGGGCGGGAAGGCGGATGAGCAGTTCTTC

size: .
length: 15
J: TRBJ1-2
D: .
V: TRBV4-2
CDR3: CASSQEVGRGVGYTF
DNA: TGTGCCAGCAGCCAAGAAGTTGGCAGGGGCGTCGGCTACACCTTC

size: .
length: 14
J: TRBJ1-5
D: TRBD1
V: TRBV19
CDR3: CASSPGTGEQPQHF
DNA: TGTGCCAGTAGCCCCGGGACAGGGGAACAGCCCCAGCATTTT

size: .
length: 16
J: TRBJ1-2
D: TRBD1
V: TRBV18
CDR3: CASSPDFNRGVGGYTF
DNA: TGTGCCAGCTCACCGGACTTTAACAGGGGGGTCGGAGGCTACACCTTC

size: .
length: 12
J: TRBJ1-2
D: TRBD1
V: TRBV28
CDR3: CASSSGGYGYTF
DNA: TGTGCCAGCAGTTCAGGGGGATATGGCTACACCTTC

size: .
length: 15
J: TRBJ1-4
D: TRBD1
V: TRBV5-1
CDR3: CASSLVAGGQEKLFF
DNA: TGCGCCAGCAGCTTGGTGGCAGGGGGTCAGGAAAAACTGTTTTTT

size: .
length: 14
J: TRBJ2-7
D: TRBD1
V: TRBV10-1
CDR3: CASSGQGSLYEQYF
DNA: TGCGCCAGCAGTGGACAGGGTTCCCTCTACGAGCAGTACTTC

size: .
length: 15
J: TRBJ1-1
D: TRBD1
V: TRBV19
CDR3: CASRSPGQLRTEAFF
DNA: TGTGCCAGTAGGTCTCCGGGACAGCTTAGGACTGAAGCTTTCTTT

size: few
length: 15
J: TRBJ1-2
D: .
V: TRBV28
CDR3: CASSSPQGTNYGYTF
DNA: TGTGCCAGCAGTTCCCCTCAGGGAACTAACTATGGCTACACCTTC

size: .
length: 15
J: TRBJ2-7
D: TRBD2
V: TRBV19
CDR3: CASSEAVGLAGQQYF
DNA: TGTGCCAGTAGTGAAGCGGTGGGTCTAGCGGGGCAGCAGTACTTC

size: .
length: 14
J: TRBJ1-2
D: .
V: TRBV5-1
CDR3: CASSPGHGNYGYTF
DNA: TGCGCCAGCAGCCCGGGACATGGGAACTATGGCTACACCTTC

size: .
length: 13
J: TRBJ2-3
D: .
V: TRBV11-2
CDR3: CASSLYYTDTQYF
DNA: TGTGCCAGCAGCTTGTATTACACAGATACGCAGTATTTT

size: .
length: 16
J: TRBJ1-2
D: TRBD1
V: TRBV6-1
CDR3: CASSVLSGQSLYGYTF
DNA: TGTGCCAGCAGTGTGCTTTCGGGACAGTCCCTTTATGGCTACACCTTC

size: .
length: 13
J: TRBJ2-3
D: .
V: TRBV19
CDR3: CASSIGQVDTQYF
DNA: TGTGCCAGTAGTATAGGTCAGGTAGATACGCAGTATTTT

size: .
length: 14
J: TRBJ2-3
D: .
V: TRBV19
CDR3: CASSDSVSTDTQYF
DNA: TGTGCCAGTAGCGACAGTGTAAGCACAGATACGCAGTATTTT

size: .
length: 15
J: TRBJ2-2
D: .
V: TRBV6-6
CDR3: CASTNRFGDTGELFF
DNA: TGTGCCAGCACTAACAGGTTTGGGGACACCGGGGAGCTGTTTTTT

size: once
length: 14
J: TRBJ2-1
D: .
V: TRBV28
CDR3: CASSLPSSRDEQFF
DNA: TGTGCCAGCAGTTTACCCTCCAGTCGGGATGAGCAGTTCTTC

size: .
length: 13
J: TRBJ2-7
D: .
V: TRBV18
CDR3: CASSPPGLYEQYF
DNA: TGTGCCAGCTCACCACCGGGCCTCTACGAGCAGTACTTC

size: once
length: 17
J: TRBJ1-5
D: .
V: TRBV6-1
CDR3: CASSEHGQGQGLQPQHF
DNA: TGTGCCAGCAGTGAACATGGGCAGGGCCAGGGGTTGCAGCCCCAGCATTTT

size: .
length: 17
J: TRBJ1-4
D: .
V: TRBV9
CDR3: CASSAPRGEVTNEKLFF
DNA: TGTGCCAGCAGCGCTCCCCGGGGGGAGGTGACTAATGAAAAACTGTTTTTT

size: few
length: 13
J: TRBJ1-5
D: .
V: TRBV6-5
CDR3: CASRGQNGQPQHF
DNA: TGTGCCAGCAGGGGACAAAACGGCCAGCCCCAGCATTTT

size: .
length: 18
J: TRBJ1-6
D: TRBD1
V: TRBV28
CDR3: CASSPRHGAGGQNSPLHF
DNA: TGTGCCAGCAGTCCGCGACATGGTGCAGGGGGCCAGAATTCACCCCTCCACTTT

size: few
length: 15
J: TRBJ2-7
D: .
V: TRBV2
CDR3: CASSPVRRISYEQYF
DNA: TGTGCCAGCAGTCCCGTGAGGAGGATCTCCTACGAGCAGTACTTC

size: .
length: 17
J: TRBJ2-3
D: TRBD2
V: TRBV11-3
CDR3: CASSSVGSGSSPDTQYF
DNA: TGTGCCAGCAGCTCTGTTGGTAGCGGGAGTAGCCCAGATACGCAGTATTTT

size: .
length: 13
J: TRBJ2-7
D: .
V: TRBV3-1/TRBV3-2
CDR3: CASSQNRRDEQYF
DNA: TGTGCCAGCAGCCAAAATCGGAGGGACGAGCAGTACTTC

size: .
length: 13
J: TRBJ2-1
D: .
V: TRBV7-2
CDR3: CASSRQTRNEQFF
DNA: TGTGCCAGCAGCCGGCAGACTAGGAATGAGCAGTTCTTC

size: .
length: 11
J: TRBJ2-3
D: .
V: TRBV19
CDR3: CASLAADTQYF
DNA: TGTGCCAGTCTAGCTGCAGATACGCAGTATTTT

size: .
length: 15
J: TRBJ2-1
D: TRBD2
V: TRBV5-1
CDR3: CASSLAGLDVYEQFF
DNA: TGCGCCAGCAGCCTAGCGGGATTGGATGTCTATGAGCAGTTCTTC

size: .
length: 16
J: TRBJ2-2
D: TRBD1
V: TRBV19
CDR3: CASSMATGGPGGELFF
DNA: TGTGCCAGTAGTATGGCTACAGGGGGCCCTGGTGGGGAGCTGTTTTTT

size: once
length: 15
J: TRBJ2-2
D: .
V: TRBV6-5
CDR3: CASSRTATNTGELFF
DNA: TGTGCCAGCAGTCGGACAGCGACGAACACCGGGGAGCTGTTTTTT